These 25 T cell receptor beta chains came from one sample sequenced in a study of radiation and T cells in renal cell carcinoma. Indicated time point: baseline pretreatment blood. Treatment here: 15 Gy SBRT to primary tumor, nephrectomy 4 weeks later. Assay used: immunoSEQ multiplex PCR; TCRdb lists only in-frame clones, some missing. The sample yields 20,000 to 25,000 clones, 80% seen once. The sequenced sample was blood, obtained from a patient whose treatment included radiotherapy and nephrectomy. Source of these receptors: a man in his fifties or sixties with renal cell carcinoma.

V gene TRBV12-5 combines with J gene TRBJ2-1, with TRBD1 identical over 10 bases. The V and J ends lost 6 bases and 9 bases, in that order; junction bases with no gene match: 11. The CDR3 has 15 amino acids. Germline CDR1 is LGHNT and CDR2 is FRNRAP. CDR3 in DNA: TGTGCTAGTGGCCCGGTTCGGACAGGGGGGAGTGAGCAGTTCTTC. Residues: CASGPVRTGGSEQFF. The whole variable domain, filled in from reference TRBV12-5 and TRBJ2-1, reads DARVTQTPRHKVTEMGQEVTMRCQPILGHNTVFWYRQTMMQGLELLAYFRNRAPLDDSGMPKDRFSAEMPDATLATLKIQPSEPRDSAVYFCASGPVRTGGSEQFFGPGTRLTVL.

DNA for the CDR3: TGTGCCAGCAGCTATATGGGTGAGCAGTTCTTC. Encoded protein: CASSYMGEQFF. V usage is TRBV7-9 and J usage is TRBJ2-1; unclear D gene. Deletions cut 4 bases from V and 9 bases from J, with 7 bases between. CDR3 size: 11 residues. Germline V gene lookup returns CDR1 SEHNR and CDR2 FQNEAQ (reference sequence).

CDR3 amino acids: CAWSLGLAGYNEQFF. CDR3 DNA sequence: TGTGCCTGGAGCCTAGGACTAGCGGGCTACAATGAGCAGTTCTTC. The chain is built from TRBV30 and TRBJ2-1, with 11 bases fitting TRBD2. V lost 3 bases, J lost 3 bases, and 4 bases stayed unmatched. Germline CDR1 reads GTSNPN; CDR2 reads SVGIG (reference sequence). The CDR3 totals 15 residues.

This clone was counted a few times. V gene TRBV6-5 combines with J gene TRBJ2-7; weak D call: TRBD2 (5 bases). This CDR3 is built from 15 residues. The V end lost 3 bases, the J end lost 4 bases, and 16 bases lay between the germline ends. CDR1 and CDR2 from the germline V gene are MNHEY and SVGAGI. CDR3 DNA sequence: TGTGCCAGCAGTTATGCGTCCGCTAGCACTTACGAGCAGTACTTC. Its translation is CASSYASASTYEQYF.

The gene calls are TRBV7-2 and TRBJ2-6, with D maybe TRBD1 (6 bases). The CDR3 runs to 16 residues. V was cut by 5 bases and J by 0 bases, with 11 bases left in between. Germline loops: CDR1 SGHTA, CDR2 FQGNSA. The DNA of the CDR3 is TGTGCCAGCAGCGAGACAGGATACTCTGGGGCCAACGTCCTGACTTTC. As protein: CASSETGYSGANVLTF.

This clone was observed at least ten times. This sequence joins TRBV5-1 and TRBJ2-1; D might be TRBD1 (6 bases). Trimming took 4 bases from V and 6 from J, leaving 14 bases between them. Looked up from germline, CDR1 is SGHRS and CDR2 is YFSETQ. This CDR3 has 14 residues. CDR3 in DNA: TGCGCCAGCAGCCCTATGACAGGCACCAATGAGCAGTTCTTC. Its protein product is CASSPMTGTNEQFF.

The genes are TRBV7-9 and TRBJ2-3; D call uncertain. The V gene's germline CDR1 is SEHNR and CDR2 FQNEAQ (reference sequence). This CDR3 comprises 11 residues. V gave up 5 bases and J gave up 3 bases, with 3 bases separating them. CDR3 in amino acids: CASSQTDTQYF. The CDR3, as DNA: TGTGCCAGCAGCCAAACAGATACGCAGTATTTT. Filled out from reference TRBV7-9 and TRBJ2-3, the complete variable domain reads DTGVSQNPRHKITKRGQNVTFRCDPISEHNRLYWYRQTLGQGPEFLTYFQNEAQLEKSRLLSDRFSAERPKGSFSTLEIQRTEQGDSAMYLCASSQTDTQYFGPGTRLTVL.

The V and J genes are TRBV7-3 and TRBJ2-3, with TRBD1 matching over 9 bases. The CDR3 has 15 residues. Germline CDR1 and CDR2: SGHTA and FQGTGA. Losses at the gene ends were 3 bases for V and 2 bases for J; bases not matched to a gene: 3. CDR3 DNA: TGTGCCAGCAGCTTGGGGACAGGGTCCACAGATACGCAGTATTTT. It encodes CASSLGTGSTDTQYF.

This sequence joins TRBV6-5 and TRBJ2-3; perhaps TRBD2 as D (6 bases). The CDR3 runs 15 residues. CDR1 and CDR2 from the germline V gene are MNHEY and SVGAGI. V was trimmed by 5 bases and J by 0 bases, leaving 12 bases between them. CDR3: CASSSDGTSTDTQYF. The CDR3 bases are TGTGCCAGCAGTAGCGACGGGACTAGCACAGATACGCAGTATTTT.

The chain joins TRBV10-3 to TRBJ2-3; perhaps TRBD1 as D (7 bases). This CDR3 comprises 19 residues. The germline V gene has CDR1 ENHRY and CDR2 SYGVKD. The germline V and J ends were trimmed by 0 bases and 3 bases, with 22 bases remaining between them. The CDR3 nucleotides are TGTGCCATCAGTGAGTCGGGAGGCAGGGGGTCAACCCGAACAGATACGCAGTATTTT. Protein: CAISESGGRGSTRTDTQYF.

CDR3 nucleotide sequence: TGTGCCAGCACAACAGGGAGTACCTACGAGCAGTACTTC. As protein: CASTTGSTYEQYF. The chain couples TRBV2 to TRBJ2-7; D possibly corresponds to TRBD1 (6 bases). With 7 bases removed from V and 2 bases from J, the gap between germline ends came to 12 bases. The CDR3 contains 13 residues. Germline CDR1 reads SNHLY; CDR2 reads FYNNEI.

This rearrangement joins TRBV19 to TRBJ2-3, with D hard to call. This CDR3 has 14 amino acids. The germline CDR1 and CDR2 sequences are LNHDA and SQIVND (reference sequence). V lost 3 bases and J lost 2, with 9 bases in between. As DNA, the CDR3 is TGTGCCAGTAGTATGAAGCATTCCACAGATACGCAGTATTTT. This translates into CASSMKHSTDTQYF.

This sequence joins TRBV19 and TRBJ1-1; D is uncertain. Between the trimmed V and J ends, which lost 4 bases and 0 bases, there was a span of 24 bases. There are 19 residues in the CDR3. Germline V lookup: CDR1 LNHDA, CDR2 SQIVND (reference sequence). The CDR3 DNA reads TGTGCCAGTAGTAACACGGACCTGAGAGCCTTATTGTTGAACACTGAAGCTTTCTTT. Translated, it gives CASSNTDLRALLLNTEAFF. The full variable domain, its missing parts supplied by reference TRBV19 and TRBJ1-1, is DGGITQSPKYLFRKEGQNVTLSCEQNLNHDAMYWYRQDPGQGLRLIYYSQIVNDFQKGDIAEGYSVSREKKESFPLTVTSAQKNPTAFYLCASSNTDLRALLLNTEAFFGQGTRLTVV.

The CDR3: CATSRGNSDTQYF. The CDR3 nucleotides read TGTGCCACCAGCAGAGGCAATTCAGATACGCAGTATTTT. This chain connects TRBV15 to TRBJ2-3, with unresolved D. CDR3 length equals 13 residues. Germline V gene lookup returns CDR1 LNHNV and CDR2 YYDKDF (reference sequence). Deletions cut 1 base from V and 4 bases from J, with 6 bases between.

This chain links TRBV5-1 with TRBJ2-5; 11 bases line up with TRBD2. The CDR3 is 16 amino acids. Germline values: CDR1 SGHRS, CDR2 YFSETQ. V was clipped by 4 bases and J by 0 bases; unmatched bases: 5. CDR3 protein: CASSVAGGWYQETQYF. The CDR3 DNA is TGCGCCAGCAGCGTAGCGGGAGGGTGGTACCAAGAGACCCAGTACTTC.

The chain recombines TRBV19 with TRBJ2-3; no reliable D call. Germline assignment: CDR1 LNHDA and CDR2 SQIVND (reference sequence). V was shortened by 7 bases and J by 4 bases, with 6 bases between the two germline ends. This CDR3 region has 11 residues. Here the CDR3 reads CASMSSDTQYF. The CDR3 DNA reads TGTGCCAGTATGTCGTCAGATACGCAGTATTTT.

The chain is built from TRBV9 and TRBJ2-7, with a weak D call TRBD2 (6 bases). This CDR3 contains 16 residues. V lost 0 bases to trimming and J lost 0 bases, with 13 bases between them. CDR1 is SGDLS and CDR2 is YYNGEE in the germline V gene. DNA for the CDR3: TGTGCCAGCAGCGTAGAGGAGCGGGTCCCCTCCTACGAGCAGTACTTC. As protein: CASSVEERVPSYEQYF.

This sequence joins TRBV5-8 and TRBJ2-2; TRBD2 might be the D (5 bases). CDR3 size: 15 residues. Germline lookup yields CDR1 SGHTS and CDR2 YDEGEE. Deletions cut 0 bases from V and 3 bases from J, with 9 bases between. Written as DNA, the CDR3 is TGTGCCAGCAGCTTGGAGTGGACTCACACCGGGGAGCTGTTTTTT. This encodes CASSLEWTHTGELFF.

The rearrangement uses TRBV9 and TRBJ1-4; D is possibly TRBD1 (6 bases). Trimming took off 3 bases at V and 2 bases at J, with 8 bases between the two ends. The CDR3 is 14 amino acids. CDR1 and CDR2 from the germline V gene are SGDLS and YYNGEE. In DNA form, the CDR3 reads TGTGCCAGCAGCGCAGGGGTGACTAATGAAAAACTGTTTTTT. It codes for CASSAGVTNEKLFF. Filled out from reference TRBV9 and TRBJ1-4, the complete variable domain reads DSGVTQTPKHLITATGQRVTLRCSPRSGDLSVYWYQQSLDQGLQFLIQYYNGEERAKGNILERFSAQQFPDLHSELNLSSLELGDSALYFCASSAGVTNEKLFFGSGTQLSVL.

The chain recombines TRBV28 with TRBJ2-3; TRBD2 is a possible D gene (5 bases). Germline lookup yields CDR1 MDHEN and CDR2 SYDVKM. The CDR3 is 13 amino acids. V lost 3 bases, J lost 4 bases, and 8 bases lay in between. This CDR3 is CASSLTGADTQYF. For the CDR3, the DNA is TGTGCCAGCAGTTTGACCGGGGCAGATACGCAGTATTTT.

The V call is TRBV19, the J call TRBJ2-2; possible D gene TRBD2, 5 bases. The germline V gene has CDR1 LNHDA and CDR2 SQIVND (reference sequence). V was clipped by 6 bases and J by 3 bases, with 26 bases between them. The CDR3 length is 19 residues. In DNA, the CDR3 is TGTGCCAGTAGACTTCTTAGGACGACGCGCCGGGGTGACACCGGGGAGCTGTTTTTT. Encoded protein: CASRLLRTTRRGDTGELFF.

In this sample, this clone turned up once. The J gene is TRBJ1-5, the V gene TRBV25-1; TRBD1 aligns across 12 bases. The germline V gene encodes CDR1 MGHDK and CDR2 SYGVNS. Losses at the gene ends were 4 bases for V and 2 bases for J; bases not matched to a gene: 9. The CDR3 extends over 18 amino acids. This chain's CDR3 is CASSVGTGGAEGNQPQHF. The CDR3 DNA reads as TGTGCCAGCAGTGTAGGGACAGGGGGCGCCGAGGGCAATCAGCCCCAGCATTTT.

The chain employs TRBV6-1 and TRBJ2-7; unclear D gene. Trimming pared 1 base from V and 2 bases from J, leaving 12 bases between. The germline CDR1 and CDR2 sequences are MNHNS and SASEGT. The CDR3 has 15 residues. For the CDR3, the DNA is TGTGCCAGCAGTGAAGGGACCGGGCGGCCCTACGAGCAGTACTTC. It yields the protein CASSEGTGRPYEQYF.

The chain couples TRBV6-5 to TRBJ2-3, with D unresolved. V gave up 4 bases and J gave up 2 bases, with 10 bases separating them. Germline CDR1 MNHEY, CDR2 SVGAGI. CDR3 size: 14 residues. CDR3 region: CASSLTWDTDTQYF. CDR3 nucleotides: TGTGCCAGCAGTTTAACCTGGGACACAGATACGCAGTATTTT.

This clone was seen at least ten times. The chain links TRBV27 to TRBJ2-6, with D tentatively TRBD1 or TRBD2 (5 bases each). The V gene's germline CDR1 is MNHEY and CDR2 SMNVEV (reference sequence). Deletions cut 2 bases from V and 2 bases from J, with 10 bases between. The CDR3 totals 16 residues. The CDR3 region has the DNA TGTGCCAGCAGTTTACTATGGGGGACTGGGGCCAACGTCCTGACTTTC. It translates to CASSLLWGTGANVLTF.